Listed here are 10 T cell receptor beta chains from one sample, sequenced in a study of blood T cell repertoires in COVID-19. Data came from immunoSEQ multiplex PCR; TCRdb stores just in-frame clones and leaves some out. The data contain about 46,000 clones, about 86% of them singletons. Sequenced input: peripheral blood. The receptors derive from a woman older than 75 with acute or convalescent COVID-19.

The rearrangement uses TRBV6-5 and TRBJ1-1; D unclear. The V gene's germline CDR1 is MNHEY and CDR2 SVGAGI. The CDR3 sequence is 14 residues long. V lost 4 bases and J lost 1, with 10 bases in between. CDR3 amino acids: CASSFGRANTEAFF. The CDR3 DNA is TGTGCCAGCAGTTTCGGGAGGGCGAACACTGAAGCTTTCTTT.

This chain links TRBV6-5 with TRBJ2-7, with 11 nucleotides matching TRBD2. Germline assignment: CDR1 MNHEY and CDR2 SVGAGI. The junction had 2 bases not matched to a gene; V was cut back by 4 bases and J by 3 bases. The CDR3 contains 14 residues. The CDR3 loop is CASSLGLADYEQYF. The CDR3 nucleotides are TGTGCCAGCAGTTTGGGACTAGCGGACTACGAGCAGTACTTC.

The V call is TRBV4-2, the J call TRBJ2-1; D is perhaps TRBD2 (6 bases). Germline-derived CDR1 and CDR2 are LGHNA and YNFKEQ. Trimming took off 4 bases at V and 2 bases at J, with 12 bases between the two ends. This CDR3 region has 15 residues. The CDR3 is CASSPTGGTYNEQFF. As DNA, the CDR3 is TGTGCCAGCAGCCCCACTGGGGGGACCTACAATGAGCAGTTCTTC.

This clone was counted between two and nine times. The rearrangement links TRBV6-1 to TRBJ2-1; a possible D gene is TRBD1 (6 bases). The CDR3 totals 15 residues. Germline loops: CDR1 MNHNS, CDR2 SASEGT. V lost 3 bases to trimming and J lost 0 bases, with 9 bases between them. The CDR3 sequence: CASSDGQSSYNEQFF. CDR3 in DNA: TGTGCCAGCAGTGACGGACAGAGCTCCTACAATGAGCAGTTCTTC.

This clone showed up just a few times. This chain links TRBV5-1 with TRBJ2-7; 9 bases fit TRBD2. The CDR3 is 15 amino acids. The germline V gene has CDR1 SGHRS and CDR2 YFSETQ. Germline trimming cut 1 base from V and 2 bases from J; bases unmatched to any gene: 4. CDR3 in DNA: TGCGCCAGCAGCTTGCTTACTAGCGGGCCCTACGAGCAGTACTTC. Translated: CASSLLTSGPYEQYF. Full variable domain (rest looked up from reference TRBV5-1 and TRBJ2-7): KAGVTQTPRYLIKTRGQQVTLSCSPISGHRSVSWYQQTPGQGLQFLFEYFSETQRNKGNFPGRFSGRQFSNSRSEMNVSTLELGDSALYLCASSLLTSGPYEQYFGPGTRLTVT.

The chain employs TRBV9 and TRBJ2-1; 16 positions match TRBD2. CDR3 length equals 20 residues. V lost 2 bases and J lost 1; bases outside the gene matches: 9. CDR1 and CDR2 from the germline V gene are SGDLS and YYNGEE. Written as DNA, the CDR3 is TGTGCCAGCAGCGTCCAACCGGGGACTAGCGGGGGGGCGTCCTACAATGAGCAGTTCTTC. Translated: CASSVQPGTSGGASYNEQFF.

The V gene is TRBV9, the J gene TRBJ1-1, with D possibly matching TRBD1 (5 bases). Trimming left V 0 bases short and J 1 base short, with 19 bases between. The CDR3 totals 18 residues. CDR1 and CDR2 (germline): SGDLS, YYNGEE. The CDR3 coding sequence is TGTGCCAGCAGCGTAGCTCGAGGGGTCTCGGGGGAGAACACTGAAGCTTTCTTT. Translated, it gives CASSVARGVSGENTEAFF.

The chain recombines TRBV6-5 with TRBJ2-6; tentatively, D is TRBD2 (6 bases). The V end was cut by 6 bases, the J end by 4 bases, with 13 bases between. This CDR3 has 15 amino acids. In germline, CDR1 is MNHEY, CDR2 SVGAGI. CDR3 in amino acids: CASRLGGSGANVLTF. The CDR3 DNA sequence: TGTGCCAGCAGGTTGGGGGGTTCCGGGGCCAACGTCCTGACTTTC.

This rearrangement joins TRBV9 to TRBJ2-5, with D possibly matching TRBD2 (6 bases). Deletions cut 0 bases from V and 4 bases from J, with 10 bases between. This CDR3 contains 14 residues. CDR1 and CDR2 (germline): SGDLS, YYNGEE. This CDR3 is CASSVGEVTETQYF. DNA of the CDR3: TGTGCCAGCAGCGTAGGGGAGGTTACAGAGACCCAGTACTTC. The full variable domain, in which reference TRBV9 and TRBJ2-5 provide the parts outside the CDR3, is DSGVTQTPKHLITATGQRVTLRCSPRSGDLSVYWYQQSLDQGLQFLIQYYNGEERAKGNILERFSAQQFPDLHSELNLSSLELGDSALYFCASSVGEVTETQYFGPGTRLLVL.

The chain links TRBV19 to TRBJ2-6, with TRBD1 matching 10 bases. This CDR3 has 17 residues. Germline CDR1 LNHDA, CDR2 SQIVND (reference sequence). V trimming: 4 bases; J trimming: 2 bases; junction bases outside the gene matches: 5. The CDR3 here is CASSTLGTGAGANVLTF. In nucleotides, the CDR3 is TGTGCCAGTAGTACCTTGGGGACAGGGGCTGGGGCCAACGTCCTGACTTTC.